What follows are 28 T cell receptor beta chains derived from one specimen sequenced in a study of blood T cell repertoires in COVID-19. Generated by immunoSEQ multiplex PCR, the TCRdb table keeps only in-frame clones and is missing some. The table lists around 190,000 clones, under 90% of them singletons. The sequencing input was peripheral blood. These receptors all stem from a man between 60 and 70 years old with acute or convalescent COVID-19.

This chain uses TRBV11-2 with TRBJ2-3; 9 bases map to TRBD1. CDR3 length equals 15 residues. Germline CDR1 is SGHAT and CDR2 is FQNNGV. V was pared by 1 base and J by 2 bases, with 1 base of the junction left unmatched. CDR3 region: CASSLVQGATDTQYF. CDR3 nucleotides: TGTGCCAGCAGCTTAGTACAGGGGGCCACAGATACGCAGTATTTT.

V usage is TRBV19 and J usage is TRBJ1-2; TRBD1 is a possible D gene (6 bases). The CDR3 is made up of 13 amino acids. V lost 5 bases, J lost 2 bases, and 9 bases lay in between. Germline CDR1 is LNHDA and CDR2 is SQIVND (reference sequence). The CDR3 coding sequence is TGTGCCAGTAGTCACAGGGAGAACTATGGCTACACCTTC. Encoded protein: CASSHRENYGYTF.

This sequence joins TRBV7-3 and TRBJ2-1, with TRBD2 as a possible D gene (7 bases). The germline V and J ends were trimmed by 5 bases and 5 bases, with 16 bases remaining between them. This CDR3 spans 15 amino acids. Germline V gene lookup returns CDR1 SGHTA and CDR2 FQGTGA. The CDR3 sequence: CASSRRGGSDNEQFF. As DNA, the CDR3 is TGTGCCAGCAGCCGCCGCGGGGGCTCTGACAATGAGCAGTTCTTC.

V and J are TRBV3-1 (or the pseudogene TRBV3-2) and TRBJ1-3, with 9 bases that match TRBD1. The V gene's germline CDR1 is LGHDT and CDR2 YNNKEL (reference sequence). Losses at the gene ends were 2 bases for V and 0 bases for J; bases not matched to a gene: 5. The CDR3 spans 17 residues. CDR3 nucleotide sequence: TGTGCCAGCAGCCAACCGGGACAGGGTTTCTCTGGAAACACCATATATTTT. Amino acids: CASSQPGQGFSGNTIYF.

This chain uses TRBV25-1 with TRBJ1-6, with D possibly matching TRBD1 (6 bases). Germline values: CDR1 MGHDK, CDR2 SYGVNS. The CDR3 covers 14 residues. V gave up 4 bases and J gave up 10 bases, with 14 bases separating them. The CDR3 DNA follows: TGTGCCAGCAGTGGTCCAGGGGCTCGGTCACCCCTCCACTTT. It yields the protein CASSGPGARSPLHF. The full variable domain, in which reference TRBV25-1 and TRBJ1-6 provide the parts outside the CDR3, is EADIYQTPRYLVIGTGKKITLECSQTMGHDKMYWYQQDPGMELHLIHYSYGVNSTEKGDLSSESTVSRIRTEHFPLTLESARPSHTSQYLCASSGPGARSPLHFGNGTRLTVT.

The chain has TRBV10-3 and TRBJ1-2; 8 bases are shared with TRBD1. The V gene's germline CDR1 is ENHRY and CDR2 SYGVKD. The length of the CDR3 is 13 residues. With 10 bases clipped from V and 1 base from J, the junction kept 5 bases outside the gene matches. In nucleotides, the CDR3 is TGTGCCAGTGGACAGGGTGGTAACTATGGCTACACCTTC. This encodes CASGQGGNYGYTF.

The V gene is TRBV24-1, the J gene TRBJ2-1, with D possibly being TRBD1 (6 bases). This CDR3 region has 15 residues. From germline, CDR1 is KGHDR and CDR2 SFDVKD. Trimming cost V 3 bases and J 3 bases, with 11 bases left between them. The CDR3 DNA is TGTGCCACCAGTGATGGACAGACCCGCTACAATGAGCAGTTCTTC. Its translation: CATSDGQTRYNEQFF.

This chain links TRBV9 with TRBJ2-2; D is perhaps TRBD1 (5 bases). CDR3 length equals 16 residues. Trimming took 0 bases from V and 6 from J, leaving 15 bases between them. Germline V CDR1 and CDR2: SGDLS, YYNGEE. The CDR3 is CASSVDQGSLPGELFF. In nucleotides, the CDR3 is TGTGCCAGCAGCGTAGATCAGGGAAGTTTACCCGGGGAGCTGTTTTTT.

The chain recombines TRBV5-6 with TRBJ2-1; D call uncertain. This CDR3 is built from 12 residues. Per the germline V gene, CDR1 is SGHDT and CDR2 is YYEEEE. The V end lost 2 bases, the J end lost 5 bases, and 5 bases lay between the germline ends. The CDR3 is CASSLQDNEQFF. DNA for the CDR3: TGTGCCAGCAGCTTACAAGACAATGAGCAGTTCTTC.

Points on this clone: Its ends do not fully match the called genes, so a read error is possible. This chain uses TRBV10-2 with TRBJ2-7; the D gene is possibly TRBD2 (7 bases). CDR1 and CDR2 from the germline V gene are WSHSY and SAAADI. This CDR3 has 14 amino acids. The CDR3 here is CASKRGGSSYEQYF. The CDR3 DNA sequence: TGCGCCAGCAAAAGGGGGGGGAGCTCCTACGAGCAGTACTTT.

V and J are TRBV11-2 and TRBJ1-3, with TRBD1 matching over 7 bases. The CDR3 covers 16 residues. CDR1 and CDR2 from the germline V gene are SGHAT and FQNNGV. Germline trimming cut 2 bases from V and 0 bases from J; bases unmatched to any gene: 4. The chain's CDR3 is CASSLTGANSGNTIYF. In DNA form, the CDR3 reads TGTGCCAGCAGCTTAACAGGGGCTAACTCTGGAAACACCATATATTTT.

For the CDR3, the DNA is TGTGCCGCCCTGGGGGGTATGAACACTGAAGCTTTCTTT. The encoded protein is CAALGGMNTEAFF. The chain joins TRBV30 to TRBJ1-1; D may be TRBD1 (5 bases). There are 13 residues in the CDR3. Germline CDR1 reads GTSNPN; CDR2 reads SVGIG (reference sequence). V lost 8 bases and J 0 bases, leaving 13 bases between the germline ends. Variable domain in full (rest from reference TRBV30 and TRBJ1-1): SQTIHQWPATLVQPVGSPLSLECTVEGTSNPNLYWYRQAAGRGLQLLFYSVGIGQISSEVPQNLSASRPQDRQFILSSKKLLLSDSGFYLCAALGGMNTEAFFGQGTRLTVV.

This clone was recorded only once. CDR3 amino acids: CASGTGTGENIQYF. The DNA for the CDR3 is TGTGCTAGTGGTACAGGGACAGGGGAAAACATTCAGTACTTC. The gene calls are TRBV12-5 and TRBJ2-4; 10 positions agree with TRBD1. The ends lost 5 bases at V and 5 bases at J; junction bases unmatched: 3. Germline CDR1 is LGHNT and CDR2 is FRNRAP. The CDR3 length is 14 residues.

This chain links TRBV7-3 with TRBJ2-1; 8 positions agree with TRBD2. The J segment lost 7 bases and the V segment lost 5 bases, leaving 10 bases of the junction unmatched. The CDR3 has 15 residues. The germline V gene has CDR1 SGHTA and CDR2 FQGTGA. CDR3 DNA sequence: TGTGCCAGCAGCCTCTCCGGACTAGCAGGGAATGAGCAGTTCTTC. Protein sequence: CASSLSGLAGNEQFF.

The CDR3 sequence is CASSPLESSYNEQFF. The DNA for the CDR3 is TGTGCCAGCAGCCCGCTGGAGAGCTCCTACAATGAGCAGTTCTTC. The chain employs TRBV11-3 and TRBJ2-1; D not resolved. The CDR3 runs 15 residues. The V gene lost 5 bases and the J gene lost 0 bases, with 11 bases spanning the gap. The germline V gene encodes CDR1 SGHNT and CDR2 YENEEA.

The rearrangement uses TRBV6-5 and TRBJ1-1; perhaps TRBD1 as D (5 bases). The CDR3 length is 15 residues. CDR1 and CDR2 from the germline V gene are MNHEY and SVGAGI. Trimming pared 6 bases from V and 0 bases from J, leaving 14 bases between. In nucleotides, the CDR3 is TGTGCCAGCAGCCTACAGGCGGTCATGAACACTGAAGCTTTCTTT. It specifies CASSLQAVMNTEAFF.

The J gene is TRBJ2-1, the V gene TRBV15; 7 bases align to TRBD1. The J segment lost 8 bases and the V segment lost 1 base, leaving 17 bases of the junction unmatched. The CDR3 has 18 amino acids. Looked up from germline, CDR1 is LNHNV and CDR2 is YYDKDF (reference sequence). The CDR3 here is CATSRGQTGTEFGDEQFF. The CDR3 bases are TGTGCCACCAGCAGAGGCCAGACCGGGACAGAATTTGGAGATGAGCAGTTCTTC.

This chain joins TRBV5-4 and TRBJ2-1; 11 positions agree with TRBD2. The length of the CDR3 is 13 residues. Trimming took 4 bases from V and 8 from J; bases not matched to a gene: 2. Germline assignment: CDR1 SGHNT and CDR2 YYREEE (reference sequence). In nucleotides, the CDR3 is TGTGCCAGCAGCACGGGACTAGCGGATGAGCAGTTCTTC. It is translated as CASSTGLADEQFF.

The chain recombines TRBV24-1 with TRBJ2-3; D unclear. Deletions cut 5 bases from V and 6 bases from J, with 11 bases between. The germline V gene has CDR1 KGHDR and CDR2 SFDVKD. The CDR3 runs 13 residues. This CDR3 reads CATSGPGSDTQYF. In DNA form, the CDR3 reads TGTGCCACCAGTGGTCCCGGTAGTGATACGCAGTATTTT.

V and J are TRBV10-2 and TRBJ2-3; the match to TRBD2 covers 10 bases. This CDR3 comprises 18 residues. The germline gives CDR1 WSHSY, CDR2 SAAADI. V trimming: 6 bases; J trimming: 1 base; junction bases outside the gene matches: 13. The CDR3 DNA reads TGCGCCAGCAGCGGACGATCTTATAGCGGGGGGCGCACAGATACGCAGTATTTT. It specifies CASSGRSYSGGRTDTQYF.

The CDR3 region is CASSFRGIYNEQFF. The CDR3 coding sequence is TGTGCCAGCAGCTTCAGAGGTATCTACAATGAGCAGTTCTTC. The chain employs TRBV13 and TRBJ2-1; D gene uncertain. The V end lost 3 bases, the J end lost 3 bases, and 9 bases lay between the germline ends. The length of the CDR3 is 14 residues. The germline V gene has CDR1 PRHDT and CDR2 FYEKMQ (reference sequence).

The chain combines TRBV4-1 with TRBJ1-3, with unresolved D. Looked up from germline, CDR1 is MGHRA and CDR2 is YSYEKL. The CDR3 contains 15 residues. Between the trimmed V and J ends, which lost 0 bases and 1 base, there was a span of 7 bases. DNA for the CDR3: TGCGCCAGCAGCCAAGATCTAGATTCTGGAAACACCATATATTTT. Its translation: CASSQDLDSGNTIYF.

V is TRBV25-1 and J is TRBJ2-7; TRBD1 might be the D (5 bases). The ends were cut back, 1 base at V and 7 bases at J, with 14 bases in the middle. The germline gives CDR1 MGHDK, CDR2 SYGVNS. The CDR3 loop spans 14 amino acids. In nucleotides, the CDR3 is TGTGCCAGCAGTGAATTGGGGCACAGCCAAGAGCAGTACTTC. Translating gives CASSELGHSQEQYF.

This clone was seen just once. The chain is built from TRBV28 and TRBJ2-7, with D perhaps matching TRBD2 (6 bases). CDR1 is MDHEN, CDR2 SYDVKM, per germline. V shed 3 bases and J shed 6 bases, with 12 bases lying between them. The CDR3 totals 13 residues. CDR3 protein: CASSLVGRGEQYF. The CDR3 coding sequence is TGTGCCAGCAGTTTGGTTGGGCGGGGCGAGCAGTACTTC.

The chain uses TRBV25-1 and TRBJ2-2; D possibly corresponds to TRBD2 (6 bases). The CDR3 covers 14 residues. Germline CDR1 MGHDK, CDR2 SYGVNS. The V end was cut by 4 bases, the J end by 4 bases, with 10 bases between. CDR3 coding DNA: TGTGCCAGCAGTGGGGGGGATACCACCGGGGAGCTGTTTTTT. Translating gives CASSGGDTTGELFF.

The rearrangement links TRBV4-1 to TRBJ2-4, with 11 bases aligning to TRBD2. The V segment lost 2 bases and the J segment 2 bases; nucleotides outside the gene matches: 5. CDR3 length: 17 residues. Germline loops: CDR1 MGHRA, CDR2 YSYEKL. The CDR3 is CASSQPLAGGPKNIQYF. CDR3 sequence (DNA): TGCGCCAGCAGCCAACCTCTAGCGGGGGGCCCCAAAAACATTCAGTACTTC.

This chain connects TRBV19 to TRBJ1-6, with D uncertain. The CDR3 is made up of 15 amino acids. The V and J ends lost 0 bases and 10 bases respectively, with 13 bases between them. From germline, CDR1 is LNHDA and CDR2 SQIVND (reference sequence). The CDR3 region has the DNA TGTGCCAGTAGTATAGAGTCGGGGTTGAGCTCACCCCTCCACTTT. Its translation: CASSIESGLSSPLHF. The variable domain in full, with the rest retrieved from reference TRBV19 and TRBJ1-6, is DGGITQSPKYLFRKEGQNVTLSCEQNLNHDAMYWYRQDPGQGLRLIYYSQIVNDFQKGDIAEGYSVSREKKESFPLTVTSAQKNPTAFYLCASSIESGLSSPLHFGNGTRLTVT.

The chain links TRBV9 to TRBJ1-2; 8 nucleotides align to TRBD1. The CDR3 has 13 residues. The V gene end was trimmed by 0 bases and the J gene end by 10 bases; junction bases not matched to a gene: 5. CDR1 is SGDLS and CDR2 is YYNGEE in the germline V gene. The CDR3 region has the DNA TGTGCCAGCAGCGTAGTTGACAGGGGAACCTACACCTTC. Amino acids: CASSVVDRGTYTF.